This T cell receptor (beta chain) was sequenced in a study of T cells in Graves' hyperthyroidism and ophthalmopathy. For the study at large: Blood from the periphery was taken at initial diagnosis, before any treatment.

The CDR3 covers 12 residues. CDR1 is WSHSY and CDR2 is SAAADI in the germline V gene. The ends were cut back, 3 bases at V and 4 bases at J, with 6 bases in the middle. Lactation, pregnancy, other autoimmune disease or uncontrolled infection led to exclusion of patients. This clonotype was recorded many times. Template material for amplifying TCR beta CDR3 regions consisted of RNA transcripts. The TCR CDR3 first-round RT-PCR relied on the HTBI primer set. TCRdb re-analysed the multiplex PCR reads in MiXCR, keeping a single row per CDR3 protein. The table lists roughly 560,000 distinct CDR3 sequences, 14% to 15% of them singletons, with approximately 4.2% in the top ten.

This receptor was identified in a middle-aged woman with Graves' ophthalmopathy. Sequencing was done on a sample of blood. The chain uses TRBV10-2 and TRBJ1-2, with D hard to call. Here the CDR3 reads CASSDLSYGYTF. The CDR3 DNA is TGCGCCAGCAGTGACCTAAGCTATGGCTACACCTTC.